The source of this T cell receptor (beta chain) is a study of T-cell memory formation after mild COVID-19. This clonotype is labeled medium-sized. TCRdb itself ran the 5' RACE reads through MiXCR, one entry per CDR3 protein. The repertoire holds about 33,000 distinct CDR3 sequences, with roughly 20% as singletons. The V end was cut by 5 bases, the J end by 4 bases, with 20 bases between. Germline loops: CDR1 SEHNR, CDR2 FQNEAQ (reference sequence). This CDR3 is built from 16 residues. The chain has TRBV7-9 and TRBJ2-5, with D possibly TRBD2 on 5 matching bases. Sequenced input: PBMCs or a T cell subset sorted from them (not recorded which). The sequence was obtained from an adult who had mild COVID-19 (a few samples of this study predate the infection). Cell type and time point are not known. The CDR3 region has the DNA TGTGCCAGCAGCAGAATCACTAGAGGTCCGCCAGAGACCCAGTACTTC. Its protein is CASSRITRGPPETQYF.